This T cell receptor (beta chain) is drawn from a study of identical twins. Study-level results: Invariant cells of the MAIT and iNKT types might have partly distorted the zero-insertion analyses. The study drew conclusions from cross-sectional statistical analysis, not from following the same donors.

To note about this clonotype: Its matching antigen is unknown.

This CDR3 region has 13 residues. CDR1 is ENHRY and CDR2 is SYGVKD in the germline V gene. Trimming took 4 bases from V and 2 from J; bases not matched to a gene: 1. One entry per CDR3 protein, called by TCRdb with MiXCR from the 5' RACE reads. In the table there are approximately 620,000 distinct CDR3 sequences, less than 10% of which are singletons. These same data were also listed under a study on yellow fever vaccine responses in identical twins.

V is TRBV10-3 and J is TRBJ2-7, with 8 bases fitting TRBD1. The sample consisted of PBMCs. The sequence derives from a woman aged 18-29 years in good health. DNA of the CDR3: TGTGCCATCAGTGGGACAGGGACCTACGAGCAGTACTTC. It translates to CAISGTGTYEQYF.